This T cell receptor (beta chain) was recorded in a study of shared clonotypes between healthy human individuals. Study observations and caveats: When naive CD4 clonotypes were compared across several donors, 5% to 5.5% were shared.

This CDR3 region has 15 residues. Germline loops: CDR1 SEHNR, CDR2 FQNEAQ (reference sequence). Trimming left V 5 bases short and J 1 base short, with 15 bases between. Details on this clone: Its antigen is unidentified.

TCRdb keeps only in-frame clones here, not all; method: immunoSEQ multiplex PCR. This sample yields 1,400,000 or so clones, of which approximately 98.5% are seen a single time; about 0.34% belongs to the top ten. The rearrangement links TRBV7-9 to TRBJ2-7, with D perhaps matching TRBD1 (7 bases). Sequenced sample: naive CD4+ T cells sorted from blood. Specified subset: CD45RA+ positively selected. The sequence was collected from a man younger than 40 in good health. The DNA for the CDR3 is TGTGCCAGCAGCCGAACGACAGGGAGGTCCTACGAGCAGTACTTC. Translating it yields CASSRTTGRSYEQYF.